The entry that follows covers one T cell receptor (beta chain) sequence. The antigen remains unidentified. An end of the junction differs from the germline gene, which may be a read error. Different DNA sequences within this sample yield the same CDR3. Recipients received nonmyeloablative bone marrow transplants from related graft donors, with transient mixed chimerism. Unstimulated regulatory T cells (CD4+CD25+CD127-), CD4+CD25- non-regulatory cells, CD4 and CD8 cells were FACS-sorted from thawed PBMCs. Sequencing used immunoSEQ multiplex PCR; TCRdb keeps in-frame clones, though not all of them. The sample has about 81,000 clones, around nine tenths seen once. Germline assignment: CDR1 SGHTA and CDR2 FQGTGA. The CDR3 is made up of 15 amino acids. The data are from a study of Tregs in tolerant kidney transplant recipients. Study observations and caveats: Activated donor B cell expansion appeared to reveal the most relevant donor-specific TCRbeta repertoire.

The chain joins TRBV7-3 to TRBJ2-3; D perhaps matches TRBD2 (6 bases). The clonotype originates from a human patient who received a combined kidney and bone marrow transplant. T cells may partly derive from the graft donor. The starting material was CD4+ T cells from blood (PBMCs), obtained 24 months after the transplant. CDR3 loop: CASSPTGTSTDTQYF. The CDR3 bases are TGCGCCAGCAGCCCTACCGGGACTAGCACAGATACGCAGTATTTT.